This TCR beta chain was obtained from a study of blood T cell repertoires in COVID-19. In the study overall: Collection of acute and convalescent COVID-19 samples took place in the United States, Italy and Spain. Sources were T cells, B-cell-depleted T cells, or PBMCs; the material itself was cDNA or gDNA.

In the original workflow: Cell counts per sample came from amplifying reference gene primers. TCRdb's table, derived via immunoSEQ multiplex PCR, lists solely in-frame clones and lacks some. D and trimming come from the DNA, and the V and J calls and clone size come from that table. Of about 210,000 clones listed, roughly 82% are singletons. This CDR3 is 15 amino acids long. The germline V gene has CDR1 LGHDT and CDR2 YNNKEL (reference sequence). V was trimmed by 1 base and J by 2 bases, leaving 11 bases between them. Input material: peripheral blood. The TCR comes from a man between 35 and 55 years old who had recovered from COVID-19. The V and J genes are TRBV3-1 (or the pseudogene TRBV3-2) and TRBJ1-1; D not certain. CDR3 loop: CASSQGDPGNTEAFF. CDR3 nucleotide sequence: TGTGCCAGCAGCCAAGGTGATCCGGGAAACACTGAAGCTTTCTTT.